Listed here are 9 T cell receptor beta chains from one sample, sequenced in a study of molecular identifiers for immune sequencing clone quantification. TCRdb reprocessed the PCR reads with MiXCR, giving one entry per CDR3 protein. The data contain some 580,000 distinct CDR3 sequences, less than 30% of them seen just once; the ten biggest clones take up 0.78%. The specimen was naive CD8+ T cells from blood, with Jurkat cell RNA spiked in. Specified subset: FACS-sorted CD8+CD4-CCR7+CD45RA+ naive T cells. The source of these receptors is a human donor in good health. Some libraries in this study had Jurkat cell RNA spiked in.

This clonotype was found many times. The chain recombines TRBV20-1 with TRBJ2-3; 7 bases map to TRBD2. Germline V gene lookup returns CDR1 DFQATT and CDR2 SNEGSKA (reference sequence). V shed 4 bases, J shed 1 base, and the junction held 5 bases outside the gene matches. This CDR3 region has 14 residues. The DNA for the CDR3 is TGCAGTGCTAACTGGCTAGCGGGCACAGATACGCAGTATTTT. Protein sequence: CSANWLAGTDTQYF.

The CDR3 DNA is TGTGCCAGCAGCCTGCCGGATCCTGCCAGGGGGGGGACTAGCGGCTTCCTTTCCTACAATGAGCAGTTCTTC. Its protein product is CASSLPDPARGGTSGFLSYNEQFF. The chain has TRBV28 and TRBJ2-1; 11 nucleotides line up with TRBD2. V lost 6 bases and J lost 1; bases outside the gene matches: 29. CDR1 is MDHEN and CDR2 is SYDVKM in the germline V gene. This CDR3 comprises 24 residues.

This clonotype appeared a few times. The J gene is TRBJ2-2, the V gene TRBV19, with TRBD2 as a possible D gene (6 bases). The CDR3 length is 15 residues. V was cut by 3 bases and J by 3 bases, with 11 bases left in between. The germline V gene encodes CDR1 LNHDA and CDR2 SQIVND (reference sequence). The DNA of the CDR3 is TGTGCCAGTAGTATGGGGACTGTCCACACCGGGGAGCTGTTTTTT. Translation: CASSMGTVHTGELFF.

This clonotype has at least ten counts. The chain joins TRBV4-3 to TRBJ1-4, with D unclear. The V and J ends lost 0 bases and 7 bases respectively, with 9 bases between them. Germline V CDR1 and CDR2: LGHNA, YSLEER. The CDR3 sequence is 14 residues long. The CDR3 sequence: CASSQERGSEKLFF. DNA for the CDR3: TGCGCCAGCAGCCAAGAGCGCGGTTCTGAAAAACTGTTTTTT.

There are many counts of this clonotype. The J gene is TRBJ1-4, the V gene TRBV7-9; D unclear. Per germline, CDR1 SEHNR and CDR2 FQNEAQ (reference sequence). With 8 bases removed from V and 6 bases from J, the gap between germline ends came to 10 bases. The CDR3 extends over 12 amino acids. CDR3: CASRGGYEKLFF. The CDR3 DNA reads TGTGCCAGCCGGGGAGGATATGAAAAACTGTTTTTT.

Remarks on this clonotype: A junction end diverges from the germline sequence, so it may reflect a read error. V usage is TRBV6-1 and J usage is TRBJ2-3; 9 positions agree with TRBD1. The CDR3 has 15 amino acids. The germline V gene has CDR1 MNHNS and CDR2 SASEGT. The CDR3, as DNA: TGTGCCAGCTCAATCTACAGGGGGCGTACAGATACGCGGTATTTT. Its translation is CASSIYRGRTDTRYF.

This sequence joins TRBV19 and TRBJ2-7, with TRBD1 matching 7 bases. The V gene end was trimmed by 5 bases and the J gene end by 5 bases; junction bases not matched to a gene: 9. The germline V gene encodes CDR1 LNHDA and CDR2 SQIVND (reference sequence). The CDR3 is 14 amino acids. This chain's CDR3 is CASSDDRDSNEQYF. The CDR3 region has the DNA TGTGCCAGTAGTGACGACAGGGATTCTAACGAGCAGTACTTC.

This clonotype was found many times. The chain is built from TRBV25-1 and TRBJ1-1; D ambiguous. This CDR3 is built from 14 residues. With 5 bases removed from V and 5 bases from J, the gap between germline ends came to 15 bases. Germline CDR1 is MGHDK and CDR2 is SYGVNS. The chain's CDR3 is CASSSKGGRTEAFF. Here the CDR3 DNA reads TGTGCCAGCAGTTCCAAGGGCGGGAGGACTGAAGCTTTCTTT.

This clonotype was recorded once. The junction does not match germline at one end; this may be a read error. The V and J genes are TRBV4-1 and TRBJ2-5, with a tentative D call TRBD1 (5 bases). CDR3 size: 15 residues. The V gene's germline CDR1 is MGHRA and CDR2 YSYEKL. CDR3 in amino acids: CASSQEPREQEPQYF. CDR3 bases: TGCGCCAGCAGTCAAGAACCCAGGGAACAAGAGCCCCAGTACTTC.